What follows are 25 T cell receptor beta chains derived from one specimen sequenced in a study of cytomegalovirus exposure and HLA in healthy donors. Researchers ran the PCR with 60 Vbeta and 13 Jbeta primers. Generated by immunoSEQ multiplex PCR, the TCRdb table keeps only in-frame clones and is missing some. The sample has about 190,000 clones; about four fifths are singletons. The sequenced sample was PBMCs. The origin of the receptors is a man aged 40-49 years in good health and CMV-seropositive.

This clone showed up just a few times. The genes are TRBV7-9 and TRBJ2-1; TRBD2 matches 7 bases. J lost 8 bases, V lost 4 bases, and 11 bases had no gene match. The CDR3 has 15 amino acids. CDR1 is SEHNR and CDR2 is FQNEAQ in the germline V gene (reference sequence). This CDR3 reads CASSWGGTPGHEQFF. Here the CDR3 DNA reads TGTGCCAGCAGCTGGGGGGGGACCCCTGGGCATGAGCAGTTCTTC.

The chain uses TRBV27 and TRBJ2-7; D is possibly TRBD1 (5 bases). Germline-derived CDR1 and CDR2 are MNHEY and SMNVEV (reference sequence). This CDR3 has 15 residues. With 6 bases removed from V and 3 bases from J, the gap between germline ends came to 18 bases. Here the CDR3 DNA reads TGTGCCAGCAGCGCTAGGGGAACCTCTCTCTACGAGCAGTACTTC. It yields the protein CASSARGTSLYEQYF.

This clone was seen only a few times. The CDR3 sequence is CASRLAESASGDQETQYF. The CDR3 DNA reads as TGTGCAAGTCGCTTAGCGGAATCGGCTAGCGGCGACCAAGAGACCCAGTACTTC. The chain couples TRBV12-2 to TRBJ2-5; the D call in the table, TRBD2, was not verified against the DNA. TRBV12-2 is listed as a pseudogene. The CDR3 runs to 18 residues.

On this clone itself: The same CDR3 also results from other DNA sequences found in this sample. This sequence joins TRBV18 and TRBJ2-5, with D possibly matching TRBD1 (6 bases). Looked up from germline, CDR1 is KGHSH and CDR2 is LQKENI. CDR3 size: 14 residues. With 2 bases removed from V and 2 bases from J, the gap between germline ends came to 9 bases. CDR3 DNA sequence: TGTGCCAGCTCACCAGGACAGCCTCAAGAGACCCAGTACTTC. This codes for CASSPGQPQETQYF.

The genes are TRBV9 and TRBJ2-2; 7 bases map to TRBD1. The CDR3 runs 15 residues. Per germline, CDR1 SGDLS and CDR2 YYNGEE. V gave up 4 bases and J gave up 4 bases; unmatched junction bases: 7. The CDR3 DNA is TGTGCCAGCAGCCCACAACAGGGGACCACCGGGGAGCTGTTTTTT. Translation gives CASSPQQGTTGELFF.

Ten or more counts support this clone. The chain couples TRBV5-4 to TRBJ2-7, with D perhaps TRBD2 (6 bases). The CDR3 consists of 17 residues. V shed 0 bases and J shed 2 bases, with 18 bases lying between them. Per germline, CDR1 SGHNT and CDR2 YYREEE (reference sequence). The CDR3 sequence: CASSLGITGTGTYEQYF. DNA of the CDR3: TGTGCCAGCAGCTTGGGGATTACCGGGACTGGCACCTACGAGCAGTACTTC.

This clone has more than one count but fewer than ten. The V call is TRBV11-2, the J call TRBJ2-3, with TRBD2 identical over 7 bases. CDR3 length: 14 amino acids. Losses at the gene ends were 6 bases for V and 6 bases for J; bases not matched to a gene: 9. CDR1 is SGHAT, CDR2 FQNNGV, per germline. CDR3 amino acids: CASRIGGGMDTQYF. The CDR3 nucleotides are TGTGCCAGCAGAATCGGGGGAGGGATGGATACGCAGTATTTT.

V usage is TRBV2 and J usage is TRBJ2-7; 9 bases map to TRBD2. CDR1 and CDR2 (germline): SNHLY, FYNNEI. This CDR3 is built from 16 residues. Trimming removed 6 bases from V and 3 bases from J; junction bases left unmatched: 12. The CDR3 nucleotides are TGTGCCAGCAGACAAAGTCAAGCGGGAGGCAACTACGAGCAGTACTTC. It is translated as CASRQSQAGGNYEQYF.

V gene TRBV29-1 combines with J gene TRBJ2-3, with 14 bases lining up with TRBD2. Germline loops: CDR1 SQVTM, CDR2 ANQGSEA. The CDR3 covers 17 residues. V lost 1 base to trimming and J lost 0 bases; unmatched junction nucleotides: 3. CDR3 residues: CSVEGLAGGPSTDTQYF. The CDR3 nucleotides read TGCAGCGTTGAAGGACTAGCGGGAGGGCCCAGCACAGATACGCAGTATTTT.

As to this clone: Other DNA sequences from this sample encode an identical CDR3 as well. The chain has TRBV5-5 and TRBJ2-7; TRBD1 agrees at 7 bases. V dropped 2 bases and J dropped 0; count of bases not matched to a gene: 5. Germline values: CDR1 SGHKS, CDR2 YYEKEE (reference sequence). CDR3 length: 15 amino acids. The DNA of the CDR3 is TGTGCCAGCAGCTTAGCCGGGACAGCCTCCTACGAGCAGTACTTC. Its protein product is CASSLAGTASYEQYF.

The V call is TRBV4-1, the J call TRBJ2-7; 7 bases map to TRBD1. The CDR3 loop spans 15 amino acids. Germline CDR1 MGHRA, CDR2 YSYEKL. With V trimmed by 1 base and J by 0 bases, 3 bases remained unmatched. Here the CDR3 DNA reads TGCGCCAGCAGCCAAGGACAGGGCTCCTCCTACGAGCAGTACTTC. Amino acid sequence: CASSQGQGSSYEQYF.

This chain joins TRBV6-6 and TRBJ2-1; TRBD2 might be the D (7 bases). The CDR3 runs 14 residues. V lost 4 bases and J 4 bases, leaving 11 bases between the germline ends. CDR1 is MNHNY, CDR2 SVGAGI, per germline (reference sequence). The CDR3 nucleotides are TGTGCCAGCAGTTCGGGGGGCGGATACAATGAGCAGTTCTTC. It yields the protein CASSSGGGYNEQFF.

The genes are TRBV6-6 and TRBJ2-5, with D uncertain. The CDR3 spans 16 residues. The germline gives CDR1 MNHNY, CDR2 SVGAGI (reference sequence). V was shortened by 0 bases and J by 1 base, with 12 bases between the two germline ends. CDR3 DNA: TGTGCCAGCAGTTACTCGTATATAGCACCCCAAGAGACCCAGTACTTC. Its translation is CASSYSYIAPQETQYF.

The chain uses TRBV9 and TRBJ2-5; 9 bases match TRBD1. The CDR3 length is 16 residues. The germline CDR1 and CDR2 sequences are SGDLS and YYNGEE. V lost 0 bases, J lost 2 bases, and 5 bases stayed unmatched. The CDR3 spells CASSVVPTGGQETQYF. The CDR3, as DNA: TGTGCCAGCAGCGTAGTCCCGACAGGGGGTCAAGAGACCCAGTACTTC.

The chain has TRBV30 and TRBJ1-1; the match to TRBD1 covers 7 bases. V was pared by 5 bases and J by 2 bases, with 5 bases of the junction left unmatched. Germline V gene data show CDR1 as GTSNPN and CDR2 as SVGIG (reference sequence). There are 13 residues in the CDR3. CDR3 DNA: TGTGCCTGGCTGGGACAGTCTAACACTGAAGCTTTCTTT. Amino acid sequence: CAWLGQSNTEAFF.

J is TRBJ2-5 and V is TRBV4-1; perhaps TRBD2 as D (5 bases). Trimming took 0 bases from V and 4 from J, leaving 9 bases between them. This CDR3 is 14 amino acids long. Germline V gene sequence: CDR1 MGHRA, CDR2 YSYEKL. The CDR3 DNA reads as TGCGCCAGCAGCCAAGATCTGGGGAGAGAGACCCAGTACTTC. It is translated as CASSQDLGRETQYF.

CDR3 DNA sequence: TGTGCCAGCAGCCCAACTAGTAAATTCGAAACGGGAGAGACCCAGTACTTC. Encoded protein: CASSPTSKFETGETQYF. V is TRBV5-6 and J is TRBJ2-5; weak D call: TRBD2 (5 bases). The CDR3 sequence is 17 residues long. V lost 4 bases and J 4 bases, leaving 23 bases between the germline ends. In germline, CDR1 is SGHDT, CDR2 YYEEEE. The entire variable domain, with the rest obtained from reference TRBV5-6 and TRBJ2-5, is as follows: DAGVTQSPTHLIKTRGQQVTLRCSPKSGHDTVSWYQQALGQGPQFIFQYYEEEERQRGNFPDRFSGHQFPNYSSELNVNALLLGDSALYLCASSPTSKFETGETQYFGPGTRLLVL.

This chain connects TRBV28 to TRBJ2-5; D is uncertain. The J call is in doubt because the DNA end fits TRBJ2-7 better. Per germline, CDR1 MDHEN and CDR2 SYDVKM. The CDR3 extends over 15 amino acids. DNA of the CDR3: TGTGCCAGCAGCGGTCATATGGGCAATTCCTACGAGCAGTACTTC. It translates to CASSGHMGNSYEQYF.

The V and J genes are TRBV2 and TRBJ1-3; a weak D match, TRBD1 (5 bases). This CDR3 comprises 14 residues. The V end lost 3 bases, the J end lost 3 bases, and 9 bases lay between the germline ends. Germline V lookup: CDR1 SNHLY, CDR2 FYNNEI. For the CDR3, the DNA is TGTGCCAGCAGTGAGGGCAGGGTTGGAAACACCATATATTTT. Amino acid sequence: CASSEGRVGNTIYF.

In DNA, the CDR3 is TGCAGCGTTGAACCGGGCGGGGGCGGCACAGATACGCAGTATTTT. The encoded protein is CSVEPGGGGTDTQYF. V gene TRBV29-1 combines with J gene TRBJ2-3, with D possibly matching TRBD2 (7 bases). Per germline, CDR1 SQVTM and CDR2 ANQGSEA. This CDR3 is 15 amino acids long. The V gene lost 2 bases and the J gene lost 1 base, with 13 bases spanning the gap.

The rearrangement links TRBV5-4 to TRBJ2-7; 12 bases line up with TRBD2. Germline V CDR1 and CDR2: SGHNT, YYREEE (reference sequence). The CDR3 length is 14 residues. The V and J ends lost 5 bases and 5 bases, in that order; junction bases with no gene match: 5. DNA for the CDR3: TGTGCCAGCAGACTAGCGGGGGGTCCTCACGAGCAGTACTTC. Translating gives CASRLAGGPHEQYF.

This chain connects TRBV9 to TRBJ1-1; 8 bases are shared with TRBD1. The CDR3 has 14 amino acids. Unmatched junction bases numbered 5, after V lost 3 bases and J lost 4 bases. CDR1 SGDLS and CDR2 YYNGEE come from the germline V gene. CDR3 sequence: CASSENRGSTEAFF. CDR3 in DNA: TGTGCCAGCAGCGAAAACAGGGGGTCCACTGAAGCTTTCTTT.

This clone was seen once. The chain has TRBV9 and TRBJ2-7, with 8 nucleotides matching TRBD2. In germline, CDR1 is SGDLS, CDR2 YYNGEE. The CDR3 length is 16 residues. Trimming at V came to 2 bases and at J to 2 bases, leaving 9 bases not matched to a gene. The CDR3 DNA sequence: TGTGCCAGCAGCGTCCGGGGGGGGGTAGGGGCCTACGAGCAGTACTTC. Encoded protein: CASSVRGGVGAYEQYF.

CDR3 sequence reads: CSVTLAGEQETQYF. The CDR3 nucleotides are TGCAGCGTTACTCTAGCGGGGGAACAAGAGACCCAGTACTTC. The chain is built from TRBV29-1 and TRBJ2-5; 10 nucleotides line up with TRBD2. V was clipped by 5 bases and J by 2 bases; unmatched bases: 5. This CDR3 is 14 amino acids long. From germline, CDR1 is SQVTM and CDR2 ANQGSEA.

CDR3 nucleotide sequence: TGTGCCAGCAGCTTTACAGGGGGGCAAGAGACCCAGTACTTC. This codes for CASSFTGGQETQYF. The rearrangement links TRBV7-9 to TRBJ2-5; 8 nucleotides agree with TRBD1. This CDR3 comprises 14 residues. CDR1 and CDR2 (germline): SEHNR, FQNEAQ (reference sequence). Unmatched junction bases numbered 2, after V lost 3 bases and J lost 2 bases.